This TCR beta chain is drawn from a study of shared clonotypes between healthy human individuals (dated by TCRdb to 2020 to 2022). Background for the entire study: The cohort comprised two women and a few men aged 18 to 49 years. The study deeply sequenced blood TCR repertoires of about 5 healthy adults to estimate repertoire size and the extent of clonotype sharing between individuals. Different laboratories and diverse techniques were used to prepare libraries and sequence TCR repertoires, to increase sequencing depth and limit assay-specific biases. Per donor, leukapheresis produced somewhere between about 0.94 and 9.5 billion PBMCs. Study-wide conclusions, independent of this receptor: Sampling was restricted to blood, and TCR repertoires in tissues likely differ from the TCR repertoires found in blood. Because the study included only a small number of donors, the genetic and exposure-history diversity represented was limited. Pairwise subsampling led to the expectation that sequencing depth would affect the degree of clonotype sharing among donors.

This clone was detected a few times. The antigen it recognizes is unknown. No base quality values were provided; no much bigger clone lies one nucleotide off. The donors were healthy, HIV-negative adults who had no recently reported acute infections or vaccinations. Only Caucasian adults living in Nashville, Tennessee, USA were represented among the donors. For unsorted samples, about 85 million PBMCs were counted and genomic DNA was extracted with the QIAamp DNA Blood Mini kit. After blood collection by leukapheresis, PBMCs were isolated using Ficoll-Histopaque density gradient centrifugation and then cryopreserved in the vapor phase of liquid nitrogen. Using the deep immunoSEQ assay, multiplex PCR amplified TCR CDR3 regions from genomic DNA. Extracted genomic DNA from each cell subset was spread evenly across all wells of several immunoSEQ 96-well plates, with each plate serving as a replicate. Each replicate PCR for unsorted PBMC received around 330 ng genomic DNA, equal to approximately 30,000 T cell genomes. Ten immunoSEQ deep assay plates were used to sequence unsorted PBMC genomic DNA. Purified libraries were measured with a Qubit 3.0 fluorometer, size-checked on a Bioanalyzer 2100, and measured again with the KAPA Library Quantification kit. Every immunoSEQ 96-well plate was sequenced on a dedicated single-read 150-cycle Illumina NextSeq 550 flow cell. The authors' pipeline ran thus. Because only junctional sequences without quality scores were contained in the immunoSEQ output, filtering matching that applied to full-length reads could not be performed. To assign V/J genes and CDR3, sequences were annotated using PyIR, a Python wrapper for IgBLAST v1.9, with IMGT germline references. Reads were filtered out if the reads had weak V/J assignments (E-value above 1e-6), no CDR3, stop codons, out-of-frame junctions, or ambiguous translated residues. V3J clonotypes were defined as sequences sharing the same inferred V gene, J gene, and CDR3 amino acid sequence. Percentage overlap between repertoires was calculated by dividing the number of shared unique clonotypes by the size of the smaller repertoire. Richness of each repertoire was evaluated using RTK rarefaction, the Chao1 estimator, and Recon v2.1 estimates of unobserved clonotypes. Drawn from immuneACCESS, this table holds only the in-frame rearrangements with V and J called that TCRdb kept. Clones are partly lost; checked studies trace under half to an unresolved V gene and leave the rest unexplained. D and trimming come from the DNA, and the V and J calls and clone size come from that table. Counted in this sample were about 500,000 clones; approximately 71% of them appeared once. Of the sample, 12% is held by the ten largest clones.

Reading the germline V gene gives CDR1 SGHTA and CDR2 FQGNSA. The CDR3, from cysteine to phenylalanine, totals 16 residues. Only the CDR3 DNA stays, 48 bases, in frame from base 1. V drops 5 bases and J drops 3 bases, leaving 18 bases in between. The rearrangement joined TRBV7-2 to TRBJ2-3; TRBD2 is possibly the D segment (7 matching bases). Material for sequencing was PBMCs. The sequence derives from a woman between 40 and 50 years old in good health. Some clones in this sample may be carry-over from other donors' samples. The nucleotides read TGTGCCAGCAGCCACAACCCCGCGGGGGCAACAGATACGCAGTATTTT. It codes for CASSHNPAGATDTQYF.